Listed below are T cell receptor beta chains from one sample, sequenced in a study of blood T cells in healthy people across ages. TCRdb called the 5' RACE reads again in MiXCR, with one record for every CDR3 protein. The repertoire has about 590,000 distinct CDR3 sequences, under 30% of them found once; the top ten carry approximately 14%. Material: blood. All receptors come from a woman aged 80 or over in good health. Both conserved end residues are part of each CDR3. Fields, in order: D gene, J gene, clone size, V gene, CDR3 DNA, CDR3 protein. D genes are given only for firm matches. A clone size is listed for some rows: how often the clone was seen (once, few, many), or a class if it is expanded.

>TRBD1|TRBJ1-2|many|TRBV6-5
TGTGCCAGCAGTTACTTGACCTCCGGGACAGGGGGCGACTATGGCTACACCTTC
CASSYLTSGTGGDYGYTF
>-|TRBJ1-1|-|TRBV3-1
TGTGCCAGCAGCCGCGACAGGCAATTTGAAGCTTTCTTT
CASSRDRQFEAFF
>-|TRBJ2-7|-|TRBV30
TGTGCCTGGAGTCTGGGGAACTCCTACGAGCAGTACTTC
CAWSLGNSYEQYF
>-|TRBJ2-1|-|TRBV27
TGTGCCAGCAGTTTCGGGAGCCTCTCTGACAATGAGCAGTTCTTC
CASSFGSLSDNEQFF
>TRBD1|TRBJ1-2|once|TRBV5-1
TGCGCCAGCAGCTTTGGAACCGGGACAGCGGCGGGCGGCTACACCTTC
CASSFGTGTAAGGYTF
>TRBD2|TRBJ2-3|many|TRBV4-1
TGCGCCAGCAGCCAAGTTGGGACTAGCGGAGTAACAGATACGCAGTATTTT
CASSQVGTSGVTDTQYF
>TRBD2|TRBJ2-4|-|TRBV7-2
TGTGCCAGCAGCCTGACGGGGGCGGGGGGGCCTAAAGTCATTCAGTACTTC
CASSLTGAGGPKVIQYF
>-|TRBJ2-7|many|TRBV7-2
TGTGCCAGCAGCTTAGATGGAGGGAGAGTACCCTACGAGCAGTACTTC
CASSLDGGRVPYEQYF
>-|TRBJ1-2|-|TRBV15
TGTGCCACCAGCGGAGGGGATCGTATGGGGATCGGCTACACCTTC
CATSGGDRMGIGYTF
>-|TRBJ2-6|many|TRBV12-3/TRBV12-4
TGTGCCAGCAGTTTTGGTCGCTCTGGGGCCAACGTCCTGACTTTC
CASSFGRSGANVLTF
>TRBD1|TRBJ1-1|few|TRBV5-5
TGTGCCAGCAGCGACAGGGGGAGGAACACTGAAGCTTTCTTT
CASSDRGRNTEAFF
>-|TRBJ1-1|-|TRBV3-1
TGTGCCAGCAGCCAAAGGCTTGGGGAAGCTTTCTTT
CASSQRLGEAFF
>-|TRBJ1-2|-|TRBV29-1
TGCAGCGTTTCTGGGGCAGACAGCTATGGCTACACCTTC
CSVSGADSYGYTF
>-|TRBJ1-2|many|TRBV7-9
TGTGCCAGCAGCGAGACAGTCTATGGCTACACCTTC
CASSETVYGYTF
>TRBD2|TRBJ2-1|-|TRBV6-1
TGTGCCAGCAGTCAGACTAGCGGTGAGCAGTTCTTC
CASSQTSGEQFF
>-|TRBJ2-1|many|TRBV3-1
TGTGCCAGCAGCCAAGATAGCGTCCGATGGGAGCAGTTCTTC
CASSQDSVRWEQFF
>-|TRBJ2-3|many|TRBV12-3/TRBV12-4
TGTGCCACCTCCAAGGGGGAAGCGCAGTATTTT
CATSKGEAQYF
>TRBD1|TRBJ1-4|once|TRBV5-5
TGTGCCAGCAGCTGGGGCCAAGGACAGGAGAAGGGTGAAAAACTGTTTTTT
CASSWGQGQEKGEKLFF
>-|TRBJ2-2|-|TRBV5-1
TGCGCCAGCAGCTCGCAGACCCCACGAGCGAACACCGGGGAGCTGTTTTTT
CASSSQTPRANTGELFF
>-|TRBJ2-6|many|TRBV7-9
TGTGCCAGCAGCCCTTATGGGGGTCGGGTGTCTGGGGCCAACGTCCTGACTTTC
CASSPYGGRVSGANVLTF
>-|TRBJ1-6|many|TRBV20-1
TGCAGTGCGAAGACAGGCGACTCGCCCCTCCACTTT
CSAKTGDSPLHF
>-|TRBJ1-2|-|TRBV20-1
TGCAGTGCTAGACCCCGTGGGGGGACCCCTTATGGCTACACCTTC
CSARPRGGTPYGYTF
>-|TRBJ2-1|-|TRBV12-1
TGTGCCAGCAGTTCCATCGGGAGCCCGTACAATGAGCAGTTCTTC
CASSSIGSPYNEQFF
>-|TRBJ1-6|many|TRBV30
TGTGCCTGGAGTCTGGAACAGTCCGGTTCACCCCTCCACTTT
CAWSLEQSGSPLHF
>-|TRBJ1-5|-|TRBV4-1
TGCGCCAGCAGCCAAGAGCCCGGGGCGAACAATCAGCCCCAGCATTTT
CASSQEPGANNQPQHF
>-|TRBJ1-6|-|TRBV2
TGTGCCAGCAGTGAACGTTTTGATTCACCCCTCCACTTT
CASSERFDSPLHF
>-|TRBJ2-3|few|TRBV2
TGTGCCAGCAGTGAAGAGATGTCCGCGGCAGATACGCAGTATTTT
CASSEEMSAADTQYF